These 5 T cell receptor beta chains originate from one sample sequenced in a study of cytotoxic CD8 clonotypes in ibrutinib-treated CLL. Libraries were prepared by immunoSEQ multiplex PCR; TCRdb keeps only in-frame clonotypes and omits some of them. The sample holds about 45,000 clones, 60% to 80% seen once. Sample: PBMCs, taken after 24 months of ibrutinib treatment. The receptor source for this set is a human donor with chronic lymphocytic leukemia.

The chain is built from TRBV5-4 and TRBJ2-7; a possible D gene is TRBD2 (7 bases). V gave up 3 bases and J gave up 1 base, with 17 bases separating them. The CDR3 contains 16 residues. CDR1 is SGHNT and CDR2 is YYREEE in the germline V gene (reference sequence). CDR3 in DNA: TGTGCCAGCAGCTCCTGGGGGAGGGGGTTTTCCTACGAGCAGTACTTC. Its protein product is CASSSWGRGFSYEQYF. Supplemented by reference TRBV5-4 and TRBJ2-7, the full variable domain reads ETGVTQSPTHLIKTRGQQVTLRCSSQSGHNTVSWYQQALGQGPQFIFQYYREEENGRGNFPPRFSGLQFPNYSSELNVNALELDDSALYLCASSSWGRGFSYEQYFGPGTRLTVT.

Remarks on this clone: One end of the junction fails to match germline, which may point to a read error. The chain combines TRBV19 with TRBJ2-1, with TRBD1 matching over 9 bases. CDR3 length: 13 amino acids. Germline V gene sequence: CDR1 LNHDA, CDR2 SQIVND (reference sequence). DNA of the CDR3: TGTGCTAGTACGGGACAGGGAGGCGGTGAGCAGTTCTTC. It encodes CASTGQGGGEQFF.

The chain has TRBV4-1 and TRBJ1-1; D call uncertain. Germline V gene data show CDR1 as MGHRA and CDR2 as YSYEKL. Trimming removed 6 bases from V and 10 bases from J, with 27 bases in between. This CDR3 contains 16 residues. In DNA form, the CDR3 reads TGCGCCAGCAGTCAAACCCCCGGGATACAGTCCGTAACAGCTTTCTTT. Amino acids: CASSQTPGIQSVTAFF.

This clone was recorded only once. The chain combines TRBV30 with TRBJ2-1, with TRBD2 matching 8 bases. The CDR3 has 15 amino acids. Trimming cost V 0 bases and J 5 bases; bases outside gene matches: 6. Germline V gene sequence: CDR1 GTSNPN, CDR2 SVGIG (reference sequence). The CDR3 DNA sequence: TGTGCCTGGAGTGTCGGCGGGGGGAAAAACAATGAGCAGTTCTTC. It yields the protein CAWSVGGGKNNEQFF.

The chain carries TRBV5-1 and TRBJ2-3; weak D call: TRBD2 (5 bases). The germline CDR1 and CDR2 sequences are SGHRS and YFSETQ. The CDR3 has 14 residues. Between the trimmed V and J ends, which lost 5 bases and 0 bases, there was a span of 10 bases. This CDR3 is CASSLSGSTDTQYF. CDR3 bases: TGCGCCAGCAGTTTAAGCGGTAGCACAGATACGCAGTATTTT. The full variable domain, its missing parts supplied by reference TRBV5-1 and TRBJ2-3, is KAGVTQTPRYLIKTRGQQVTLSCSPISGHRSVSWYQQTPGQGLQFLFEYFSETQRNKGNFPGRFSGRQFSNSRSEMNVSTLELGDSALYLCASSLSGSTDTQYFGPGTRLTVL.